These 24 T cell receptor beta chains share one sample of origin, sequenced in a study of blood T cell repertoires in COVID-19. The repertoire was sequenced with immunoSEQ multiplex PCR; TCRdb's copy has only in-frame clones and lacks some. The table shows some 200,000 clones, with 80% to 90% occurring only once. Sequencing used peripheral blood. These receptors all stem from a woman aged 80 or older with acute or convalescent COVID-19.

V and J are TRBV9 and TRBJ1-6; D is unresolved. The CDR3 has 13 residues. Germline V gene sequence: CDR1 SGDLS, CDR2 YYNGEE. Trimming took off 6 bases at V and 8 bases at J, with 12 bases between the two ends. The CDR3 spells CASTTQVDSPLHF. The CDR3 coding sequence is TGTGCCAGCACCACCCAGGTAGATTCACCCCTCCACTTT.

This clone was counted ten times or more. The sample holds other DNA sequences that translate to the same CDR3. CDR3 sequence reads: CASSQEQGRAEAFF. The CDR3 nucleotides are TGTGCCAGCAGCCAGGAACAGGGTAGGGCTGAAGCTTTCTTT. The V and J genes are TRBV14 and TRBJ1-1, with a tentative D call TRBD1 (6 bases). Germline V CDR1 and CDR2: SGHDN, FVKESK. CDR3 size: 14 residues. With 3 bases removed from V and 6 bases from J, the gap between germline ends came to 14 bases.

This clone was found once. The V gene is TRBV3-1 (or the pseudogene TRBV3-2), the J gene TRBJ1-1, with D unresolved. In germline, CDR1 is LGHDT, CDR2 YNNKEL (reference sequence). V was trimmed by 1 base and J by 7 bases, leaving 7 bases between them. This CDR3 comprises 12 residues. This chain's CDR3 is CASSQARGEAFF. The CDR3 DNA follows: TGTGCCAGCAGCCAAGCGAGAGGTGAAGCTTTCTTT.

This clone has only a few counts. The genes are TRBV5-1 and TRBJ1-1; TRBD1 matches at 10 bases. This CDR3 has 14 amino acids. V was clipped by 6 bases and J by 6 bases; unmatched bases: 8. Germline V gene data show CDR1 as SGHRS and CDR2 as YFSETQ. The chain's CDR3 is CASTLAGQGSEAFF. Here the CDR3 DNA reads TGCGCCAGCACCCTTGCGGGACAGGGGTCTGAAGCTTTCTTT.

The chain couples TRBV4-3 to TRBJ2-3, with D perhaps TRBD2 (6 bases). The germline CDR1 and CDR2 sequences are LGHNA and YSLEER. Deletions cut 2 bases from V and 11 bases from J, with 14 bases between. CDR3 length: 13 amino acids. CDR3 sequence: CASSQSPGLWQYF. The CDR3 nucleotides read TGCGCCAGCAGCCAATCCCCGGGACTGTGGCAGTATTTT.

V gene TRBV6-5 combines with J gene TRBJ1-1, with 9 bases identical to TRBD1. V was pared by 4 bases and J by 4 bases, with 1 base of the junction left unmatched. CDR3 length: 13 amino acids. From germline, CDR1 is MNHEY and CDR2 SVGAGI. The CDR3, as DNA: TGTGCCAGCAGTTTACAGGGGGCCACTGAAGCTTTCTTT. Amino acid sequence: CASSLQGATEAFF.

Only a few counts were recorded for this clone. The chain links TRBV10-3 to TRBJ1-1; 8 bases align to TRBD1. The junction had 12 bases not matched to a gene; V was cut back by 0 bases and J by 0 bases. Germline CDR1 reads ENHRY; CDR2 reads SYGVKD. The CDR3 has 19 amino acids. The CDR3 here is CAISESPMVTGALNTEAFF. The CDR3 nucleotides are TGTGCCATCAGTGAGTCGCCGATGGTGACAGGGGCTCTGAACACTGAAGCTTTCTTT.

CDR3 nucleotide sequence: TGCGCCAGCAGCGGTCAGGTCGACTCCTACGAGCAGTACTTC. It yields the protein CASSGQVDSYEQYF. The chain joins TRBV5-1 to TRBJ2-7; D is uncertain. The CDR3 is 14 amino acids. V was shortened by 4 bases and J by 0 bases, with 11 bases between the two germline ends. The germline CDR1 and CDR2 sequences are SGHRS and YFSETQ.

CDR3 coding DNA: TGCAGCGTTGAGATGGATGACTACTCCTACGAGCAGTACTTC. It encodes CSVEMDDYSYEQYF. The V and J genes are TRBV29-1 and TRBJ2-7; D may be TRBD2 (5 bases). The CDR3 runs to 14 residues. Trimming shortened V by 3 bases and J by 0 bases, and 12 bases separated the two germline ends. Germline V lookup: CDR1 SQVTM, CDR2 ANQGSEA.

V is TRBV10-1 and J is TRBJ1-1, with D possibly TRBD1 on 5 matching bases. Germline lookup yields CDR1 WNHNN and CDR2 SYGVQD (reference sequence). Deletions cut 2 bases from V and 5 bases from J, with 12 bases between. This CDR3 contains 14 residues. As DNA, the CDR3 is TGCGCCAGCAGTGAGGAGGTAAAGGGGACTGAAGCTTTCTTT. Its protein is CASSEEVKGTEAFF.

This clone came up once. The chain joins TRBV9 to TRBJ1-6, with a tentative D call TRBD1 (6 bases). V lost 4 bases and J lost 0, with 11 bases in between. Germline V gene data show CDR1 as SGDLS and CDR2 as YYNGEE. This CDR3 comprises 16 residues. Here the CDR3 DNA reads TGTGCCAGCAGCCCCACAGGGAGCTCCTATAATTCACCCCTCCACTTT. This gives the protein CASSPTGSSYNSPLHF.

Comments on this clone: Within the sample, other DNA sequences also encode this same CDR3. J is TRBJ1-1 and V is TRBV3-1 (or the pseudogene TRBV3-2); 9 bases map to TRBD1. This CDR3 region has 15 residues. The J segment lost 1 base and the V segment lost 3 bases, leaving 3 bases of the junction unmatched. CDR1 and CDR2 from the germline V gene are LGHDT and YNNKEL (reference sequence). The CDR3 DNA reads TGTGCCAGCAGCCATCCGGGACAGGGGAACACTGAAGCTTTCTTT. Translation: CASSHPGQGNTEAFF.

For the CDR3, the DNA is TGTGCCAGCAGCGTAGGCGGGGTCTATGGCTACACCTTC. As protein: CASSVGGVYGYTF. This chain joins TRBV9 and TRBJ1-2; D is undetermined. This CDR3 region has 13 residues. V was pared by 0 bases and J by 4 bases, with 7 bases between. The germline CDR1 and CDR2 sequences are SGDLS and YYNGEE.

The sample holds a few counts of this clone. The rearrangement joins TRBV27 to TRBJ2-2; weak D call: TRBD1 (5 bases). The CDR3 covers 15 residues. Trimming left V 7 bases short and J 5 bases short, with 17 bases between. The germline V gene encodes CDR1 MNHEY and CDR2 SMNVEV (reference sequence). The CDR3, as DNA: TGTGCCAGCACCCCCCGGCAGGGTGAGACCGGGGAGCTGTTTTTT. It is translated as CASTPRQGETGELFF.

The V call is TRBV5-4, the J call TRBJ2-1, with 13 bases fitting TRBD2. Trimming removed 6 bases from V and 7 bases from J; junction bases left unmatched: 10. From germline, CDR1 is SGHNT and CDR2 YYREEE (reference sequence). CDR3 size: 16 residues. This chain's CDR3 is CASNVPGTSGANEQFF. CDR3 nucleotides: TGTGCCAGCAACGTTCCCGGGACTAGCGGGGCGAATGAGCAGTTCTTC. Full variable domain (remainder filled in from reference TRBV5-4 and TRBJ2-1): ETGVTQSPTHLIKTRGQQVTLRCSSQSGHNTVSWYQQALGQGPQFIFQYYREEENGRGNFPPRFSGLQFPNYSSELNVNALELDDSALYLCASNVPGTSGANEQFFGPGTRLTVL.

The gene calls are TRBV6-2 or TRBV6-3 and TRBJ2-4; a weak D match, TRBD1 (5 bases). Trimming stripped 2 bases from V and 6 bases from J, with 17 bases between. The CDR3 loop spans 16 amino acids. Looked up from germline, CDR1 is MNHEY and CDR2 is SVGEGT. Here the CDR3 DNA reads TGTGCCAGCAGTTACGGGTGGCAGGGTGTGGTAAACATTCAGTACTTC. It specifies CASSYGWQGVVNIQYF.

This clone appeared once. The chain links TRBV27 to TRBJ2-3; the match to TRBD2 covers 10 bases. Germline CDR1 reads MNHEY; CDR2 reads SMNVEV (reference sequence). V was clipped by 8 bases and J by 2 bases; unmatched bases: 7. The CDR3 runs 15 residues. The CDR3 sequence is CASGTSGAITDTQYF. The CDR3 DNA sequence: TGTGCCAGCGGCACTAGCGGGGCGATCACAGATACGCAGTATTTT.

The V gene is TRBV12-3 or TRBV12-4, the J gene TRBJ2-1; 7 positions match TRBD1. The CDR3 is 13 residues long. Trimming cost V 6 bases and J 6 bases; bases outside gene matches: 5. This chain's CDR3 is CASRRGTANEQFF. CDR3 bases: TGTGCCAGCAGGAGGGGGACAGCCAATGAGCAGTTCTTC.

The CDR3 nucleotides are TGTGCCAGCAGGGAGACAGGGGACACCTACGAGCAGTACTTC. It yields the protein CASRETGDTYEQYF. The gene calls are TRBV6-6 and TRBJ2-7, with TRBD1 matching over 8 bases. Per germline, CDR1 MNHNY and CDR2 SVGAGI (reference sequence). This CDR3 spans 14 amino acids. The junction had 6 bases not matched to a gene; V was cut back by 6 bases and J by 2 bases.

This rearrangement joins TRBV27 to TRBJ1-2, with 7 bases matching TRBD1. This CDR3 comprises 15 residues. With 5 bases clipped from V and 4 bases from J, the junction kept 10 bases outside the gene matches. Germline CDR1 and CDR2: MNHEY and SMNVEV (reference sequence). CDR3 nucleotides: TGTGCCAGCAGTGCAGACAGGGTCACCTCCTATGGCTACACCTTC. It translates to CASSADRVTSYGYTF.

The J gene is TRBJ2-2, the V gene TRBV28, with 9 bases aligning to TRBD1. Germline trimming cut 6 bases from V and 5 bases from J; bases unmatched to any gene: 4. CDR3 size: 14 residues. From germline, CDR1 is MDHEN and CDR2 SYDVKM. The CDR3 sequence: CASRVQGATGELFF. CDR3 nucleotides: TGTGCCAGCAGAGTACAGGGGGCGACCGGGGAGCTGTTTTTT. The entire variable domain, with the rest obtained from reference TRBV28 and TRBJ2-2, is as follows: DVKVTQSSRYLVKRTGEKVFLECVQDMDHENMFWYRQDPGLGLRLIYFSYDVKMKEKGDIPEGYSVSREKKERFSLILESASTNQTSMYLCASRVQGATGELFFGEGSRLTVL.

This chain connects TRBV7-9 to TRBJ2-6, with TRBD1 as a possible D gene (5 bases). The V end was cut by 3 bases, the J end by 0 bases, with 12 bases between. CDR3 length equals 17 residues. Germline values: CDR1 SEHNR, CDR2 FQNEAQ (reference sequence). The CDR3 sequence is CASSFLDTFSGANVLTF. CDR3 DNA sequence: TGTGCCAGCAGCTTCCTGGACACCTTCTCTGGGGCCAACGTCCTGACTTTC.

The genes are TRBV14 and TRBJ2-5, with TRBD1 identical over 7 bases. The CDR3 sequence is 14 residues long. J was trimmed by 4 bases and V by 4 bases; bases with no gene match: 6. Germline V gene lookup returns CDR1 SGHDN and CDR2 FVKESK. Here the CDR3 reads CASSRGQVVETQYF. CDR3 coding DNA: TGTGCCAGCAGCCGAGGACAGGTAGTAGAGACCCAGTACTTC.

The chain recombines TRBV7-2 with TRBJ1-5; TRBD1 matches 9 bases. Trimming cost V 5 bases and J 9 bases; bases outside gene matches: 8. This CDR3 has 14 amino acids. Germline V lookup: CDR1 SGHTA, CDR2 FQGNSA. In DNA, the CDR3 is TGTGCCAGCAGCCGGACAGGGGCCGTCCGGCCCCAGCATTTT. Translating gives CASSRTGAVRPQHF.